A single sample gave rise to the 12 T cell receptor beta chains below, sequenced in a study of cytomegalovirus exposure and HLA in healthy donors (dated by TCRdb to 2016 to 2017). The library was obtained by the immunoSEQ multiplex PCR assay. The multiplex PCR relied on a mix of 60 forward primers for TCR Vbeta segments and 13 reverse primers for TCR Jbeta segments. The source is immuneACCESS, and TCRdb retained only in-frame sequences with V and J called. Part of the clones is not carried over; for the studies checked, unresolved V genes explain less than half of this, and the remainder is unexplained. The sample includes under 55,000 clones, with around three quarters observed a single time. The ten most abundant clones make up around 8% of the sample. Material for sequencing was PBMCs. Every receptor here comes from a young man in good health and CMV-seropositive.

The chain has TRBV2 and TRBJ2-7, with 7 positions matching TRBD1. V trimming: 8 bases; J trimming: 2 bases; junction bases outside the gene matches: 9. Germline assignment: CDR1 SNHLY and CDR2 FYNNEI. The CDR3 is 14 residues long. As DNA, the CDR3 is TGTGCCAGCCTGGGGTACAGGGGAACCTACGAGCAGTACTTC. Its protein is CASLGYRGTYEQYF.

The rearrangement uses TRBV5-4 and TRBJ2-3, with 8 nucleotides matching TRBD2. CDR3 length: 14 residues. Germline V gives CDR1 SGHNT, CDR2 YYREEE (reference sequence). Germline trimming cut 4 bases from V and 3 bases from J; bases unmatched to any gene: 4. The CDR3 is CASSRTSSTDTQYF. As DNA, the CDR3 is TGTGCCAGCAGCCGGACTAGCTCAACAGATACGCAGTATTTT.

On this clone: One end of the junction varies from germline; a read error may be responsible. This rearrangement joins TRBV5-8 to TRBJ2-5; D is unresolved. CDR1 SGHTS and CDR2 YDEGEE come from the germline V gene. The CDR3 totals 11 residues. CDR3 protein: CASSFPRLPNF. DNA of the CDR3: TGTGCCAGCAGCTTTCCCAGGCTCCCAAACTTC.

This clone was observed a handful of times. One junction end does not reproduce the germline sequence, and a read error may be involved. The chain uses TRBV6-1 and TRBJ1-4; 9 bases line up with TRBD1. Germline V gene lookup returns CDR1 MNHNS and CDR2 SASEGT. CDR3 length: 13 amino acids. The CDR3 spells CASSEAFPRTGDF. The CDR3 nucleotides are TGTGCCAGCAGTGAAGCTTTCCCCCGGACAGGGGATTTT.

This rearrangement joins TRBV28 to TRBJ1-5, with 11 bases that match TRBD1. Germline V lookup: CDR1 MDHEN, CDR2 SYDVKM. This CDR3 is built from 18 residues. V shed 1 base and J 5 bases; nucleotides not matched to a gene: 10. In DNA form, the CDR3 reads TGTGCCAGCAGTTTATCCCTGGACAGGGGGCATCAGGATCAGCCCCAGCATTTT. Translation gives CASSLSLDRGHQDQPQHF.

The CDR3, as DNA: TGTGCCATCAGTGAGGCACAGGATTACAATGAGCAGTTCTTC. Encoded protein: CAISEAQDYNEQFF. V gene TRBV10-3 combines with J gene TRBJ2-1; weak D call: TRBD1 (5 bases). This CDR3 has 14 residues. Trimming took 2 bases from V and 4 from J, leaving 9 bases between them. Germline loops: CDR1 ENHRY, CDR2 SYGVKD.

The chain joins TRBV9 to TRBJ2-7; D unclear. This CDR3 is built from 13 residues. V lost 4 bases to trimming and J lost 3 bases, with 11 bases between them. Germline V lookup: CDR1 SGDLS, CDR2 YYNGEE. The CDR3 nucleotides are TGTGCCAGCAGCCCGATGAGTGGCTACGAGCAGTACTTC. Its protein product is CASSPMSGYEQYF.

This chain links TRBV6-5 with TRBJ1-2, with D maybe TRBD1 (6 bases). There are 13 residues in the CDR3. Germline V gene sequence: CDR1 MNHEY, CDR2 SVGAGI. The V end was cut by 6 bases, the J end by 7 bases, with 15 bases between. The CDR3 bases are TGTGCCAGCAGCCCCGACAGGTCTGCTGGCTACACCTTC. It translates to CASSPDRSAGYTF.

The chain links TRBV15 to TRBJ1-5; 8 nucleotides line up with TRBD1. The CDR3 is 15 amino acids. Germline values: CDR1 LNHNV, CDR2 YYDKDF (reference sequence). Germline trimming cut 3 bases from V and 6 bases from J; bases unmatched to any gene: 7. CDR3 amino acids: CATSSPGTGGQPQHF. The CDR3 DNA sequence: TGTGCCACCAGCAGCCCCGGGACAGGAGGTCAGCCCCAGCATTTT.

In this sample, this clone turned up once. The rearrangement uses TRBV12-5 and TRBJ1-2; no definite D call. CDR3 size: 12 residues. CDR1 is LGHNT, CDR2 FRNRAP, per germline. V shed 7 bases and J shed 8 bases, with 14 bases lying between them. For the CDR3, the DNA is TGTGCTAGTGCCCCGGAGGTGGGAGGCTACACCTTC. This translates into CASAPEVGGYTF.

This clone was seen a single time. CDR3 sequence: CAWSTGTTNTEAFF. DNA of the CDR3: TGTGCCTGGAGTACCGGGACAACGAACACTGAAGCTTTCTTT. The chain is built from TRBV30 and TRBJ1-1, with D perhaps matching TRBD1 (6 bases). The CDR3 extends over 14 amino acids. V gave up 2 bases and J gave up 1 base, with 11 bases separating them. CDR1 GTSNPN and CDR2 SVGIG come from the germline V gene (reference sequence).

The chain has TRBV27 and TRBJ2-3, with D possibly matching TRBD1 (5 bases). The CDR3 length is 15 residues. Looked up from germline, CDR1 is MNHEY and CDR2 is SMNVEV (reference sequence). V lost 5 bases, J lost 3 bases, and 15 bases lay in between. This chain's CDR3 is CASSGPLGRTDTQYF. The CDR3 coding sequence is TGTGCCAGCAGTGGCCCCCTGGGGCGTACAGATACGCAGTATTTT.